Listed below are T cell receptor beta chains from one sample, sequenced in a study of blood T cell repertoires in COVID-19. The data were produced by immunoSEQ multiplex PCR, yet TCRdb's version contains in-frame clones alone and is incomplete. The sample lists under 300,000 clones, 85% seen once, with roughly 6.4% in the top ten. Sequenced sample: peripheral blood. The receptors originated from a woman aged 60-75 years with active or convalescent COVID-19. Each CDR3 is given with its conserved first and last residue. The D gene is left open where the match is weak. Rows may omit the clone size; those that give it use once, few, many or a size class.

clone_size	v_call	j_call	d_call	cdr3_nt	cdr3_aa
few	TRBV2	TRBJ1-2	.	TGTGCCAGCAGCGGACATTTTAACTATGGCTACACCTTC	CASSGHFNYGYTF
few	TRBV2	TRBJ1-5	.	TGTGCCAGCAAGGAATCCAGGAATAGCAATCAGCCCCAGCATTTT	CASKESRNSNQPQHF
.	TRBV24-1	TRBJ2-1	.	TGTGCCACCAGTGGAGGGGGGGCGTCCTACAATGAGCAGTTCTTC	CATSGGGASYNEQFF
.	TRBV29-1	TRBJ2-3	TRBD2	TGCAGCGTTGAAGGACTAGCGGGAGGCACAGATACGCAGTATTTT	CSVEGLAGGTDTQYF
.	TRBV5-4	TRBJ1-2	TRBD1	TGTGCCAGCAGCTTGGGTGCAGGGGGCAAAGGCTACACCTTC	CASSLGAGGKGYTF
.	TRBV4-1	TRBJ1-6	.	TGCGCCAGCAGCCAAGTGTGGCGGGAAGGAAATTCACCCCTCCACTTT	CASSQVWREGNSPLHF
.	TRBV5-1	TRBJ1-4	TRBD1	TGCGCCAGCAGCTCAGGGGGCAGAAGGACTAATGAAAAACTGTTTTTT	CASSSGGRRTNEKLFF
.	TRBV3-1/TRBV3-2	TRBJ1-2	.	TGTGCCAGCAGCCAAGATAGTGTGGGGGGTGGCTACACCTTC	CASSQDSVGGGYTF
few	TRBV11-2	TRBJ1-1	TRBD1	TGTGCCAGCAGCTCCCCGGGACAGGGTAGGGGCACTGAAGCTTTCTTT	CASSSPGQGRGTEAFF
.	TRBV5-1	TRBJ1-2	.	TGCGCCAGCAGCTTGGACAGGGAAGGCTACACCTTC	CASSLDREGYTF
few	TRBV2	TRBJ1-3	.	TGTGCCAGCACCTTTTCTCCAGGGTCTGGAAACACCATATATTTT	CASTFSPGSGNTIYF
.	TRBV2	TRBJ2-2	.	TGTGCCAGCACGGGGGGCTACACCGGGGAGCTGTTTTTT	CASTGGYTGELFF
.	TRBV4-1	TRBJ2-7	.	TGCGCCAGCAGCCAAGACAAGGTGGGGGCTTACGAGCAGTACTTC	CASSQDKVGAYEQYF
.	TRBV18	TRBJ1-1	.	TGTGCCAGCTCCCCCTTAATTCTACAGGGCGCGAACACTGAAGCTTTCTTT	CASSPLILQGANTEAFF
.	TRBV11-2	TRBJ2-5	TRBD1	TGTGCCAGCAGCTTAGGGACAGGGAAACAAGAGACCCAGTACTTC	CASSLGTGKQETQYF
.	TRBV7-9	TRBJ2-1	TRBD1	TGTGCCAGCAGACCCGGACAGGGGGGCTCCTACAATGAGCAGTTCTTC	CASRPGQGGSYNEQFF
.	TRBV5-5	TRBJ1-3	.	TGTGCCAGCAGCTTTTACAGGGAAGGGCCTGGAAACACCATATATTTT	CASSFYREGPGNTIYF
.	TRBV6-5	TRBJ1-4	TRBD1	TGTGCCAGCAGTTACCGTTCCGGGACAGGGGTTGAAAAACTGTTTTTT	CASSYRSGTGVEKLFF
.	TRBV7-2	TRBJ1-5	TRBD1	TGTGCCAGCAGCTCACAGGGGCAGGGCAATCAGCCCCAGCATTTT	CASSSQGQGNQPQHF
.	TRBV30	TRBJ1-2	TRBD1	TGTGCCTGGAGCCTAGCCAGGGGGCTTCCCTATGGCTACACCTTC	CAWSLARGLPYGYTF
.	TRBV2	TRBJ1-5	.	TGTGCCAGCAGTGAAGGAATGGGGCTGGGCAATCAGCCCCAGCATTTT	CASSEGMGLGNQPQHF
.	TRBV7-7	TRBJ2-3	TRBD2	TGTGCTAGCAGCTTAGCATACGGACTAGCGGGGGAAGTAGATACGCAGTATTTT	CASSLAYGLAGEVDTQYF
.	TRBV28	TRBJ2-1	.	TGTGCCAGCAGTTCGGACTCGACGGGTTACAATGAGCAGTTCTTC	CASSSDSTGYNEQFF
.	TRBV24-1	TRBJ2-5	TRBD2	TGTGCCACCAGTGACCGGCAAGGGAGAGCGGGAGAAGAGACCCAGTACTTC	CATSDRQGRAGEETQYF
.	TRBV20-1	TRBJ2-1	.	TGCAGTGCTAGTAGACTCCTGAGCTCCTACAATGAGCAGTTCTTC	CSASRLLSSYNEQFF
.	TRBV20-1	TRBJ1-1	.	TGCAGTGCTAGAGGAGGAGCTGAAGCTTTCTTT	CSARGGAEAFF
.	TRBV10-1	TRBJ2-3	.	TGCGCCAGCAGTGAAAACGACGGGAATGCAGATACGCAGTATTTT	CASSENDGNADTQYF
.	TRBV2	TRBJ1-5	TRBD1	TGTGCCAGCAGTGTCTGGCGGACAGGAATCAATCAGCCCCAGCATTTT	CASSVWRTGINQPQHF
.	TRBV5-1	TRBJ2-1	.	TGCGCCAGCAGCTTGAGTTCGGCGGCGGGTTACAATGAGCAGTTCTTC	CASSLSSAAGYNEQFF
.	TRBV28	TRBJ2-5	TRBD2	TGTGCCAGCAGTCCGGTTGCGGGAGGGCAAGAGACCCAGTACTTC	CASSPVAGGQETQYF
.	TRBV5-4	TRBJ1-6	.	TGTGCCAGCAGCTTGGGGGGCCCCTCCTATAATTCACCCCTCCACTTT	CASSLGGPSYNSPLHF
.	TRBV7-6	TRBJ2-5	TRBD2	TGTGCCAGCAGCTTCGGACTAGCGGGAAGGGAGACCCAGTACTTC	CASSFGLAGRETQYF
few	TRBV19	TRBJ2-1	TRBD2	TGTGCCAGTACGTTAGCGGGAGTATACAATGAGCAGTTCTTC	CASTLAGVYNEQFF
.	TRBV2	TRBJ2-2	.	TGTGCCAGCAGCGAGGTGGGGCCCTCGAACACCGGGGAGCTGTTTTTT	CASSEVGPSNTGELFF
once	TRBV18	TRBJ2-5	.	TGTGCCAGCTCACCCATCCACACTATCGCAGAGACCCAGTACTTC	CASSPIHTIAETQYF
.	TRBV5-4	TRBJ1-1	.	TGTGCCAGCAGCCCGGGACTCCTTCCCAACACTGAAGCTTTCTTT	CASSPGLLPNTEAFF
.	TRBV5-1	TRBJ1-4	TRBD1	TGCGCCAGCAGCCGACAGGGGGCATCGGCTGAAAAACTGTTTTTT	CASSRQGASAEKLFF
.	TRBV6-6	TRBJ1-2	TRBD1	TGTGCCAGCAGTTTTGGGACAGGGTTTGGCTACACCTTC	CASSFGTGFGYTF
.	TRBV7-8	TRBJ2-7	.	TGTGCCAGCAGCTTAGCGGGGAGCTACGAGCAGTACTTC	CASSLAGSYEQYF